What follows are 17 T cell receptor beta chains derived from one specimen sequenced in a study of Graves' ophthalmopathy and Graves' hyperthyroidism. Amplification of TCR beta CDR3 regions used RNA transcripts. HTBI primers were used in a first-round RT-PCR, which preceded a second-round multiplex PCR. TCRdb analysed the multiplex PCR reads with MiXCR anew, one entry per CDR3 protein. This sample has 600,000 to 650,000 distinct CDR3 sequences, with 22% found just once. The specimen was peripheral blood. These receptor sequences come from a woman between 18 and 30 years old with stable Graves' hyperthyroidism. Some clones in this sample may be carry-over from other donors' samples.

The chain links TRBV20-1 to TRBJ2-5; the D gene is possibly TRBD1 (6 bases). The length of the CDR3 is 15 residues. Trimming took 3 bases from V and 0 from J, leaving 14 bases between them. Germline-derived CDR1 and CDR2 are DFQATT and SNEGSKA (reference sequence). CDR3 DNA: TGCAGTGCTAGTACTAAACAGGGTTACCAAGAGACCCAGTACTTC. Translating it yields CSASTKQGYQETQYF.

This clonotype was seen a few times. A much larger clone differs by one base, so this may be a read error. The rearrangement joins TRBV12-3 or TRBV12-4 to TRBJ1-6; D not certain. This CDR3 region has 12 residues. The CDR3 region is CASSPRRSHLHF. CDR3 bases: TGTGCCAGCAGTCCGAGGCGATCACACCTCCACTTT.

The sample holds many counts of this clonotype. This chain uses TRBV6-5 with TRBJ2-2, with no clear D. The germline V gene encodes CDR1 MNHEY and CDR2 SVGAGI. The CDR3 is 13 residues long. V lost 7 bases, J lost 4 bases, and 10 bases lay in between. This CDR3 reads CASIDTATGELFF. The CDR3 coding sequence is TGTGCCAGCATCGATACAGCCACCGGGGAGCTGTTTTTT.

The chain links TRBV20-1 to TRBJ2-7; 10 positions match TRBD2. After removal of 1 base from V and 6 bases from J, the junction contained 9 bases not matched to a gene. The CDR3 is 15 amino acids. In germline, CDR1 is DFQATT, CDR2 SNEGSKA (reference sequence). The CDR3 bases are TGCAGTGCTAGAGGGGAGCGGGAGGGCGTTTCCGAGCAGTACTTC. Protein sequence: CSARGEREGVSEQYF.

This clonotype was detected ten times or more. The chain uses TRBV19 and TRBJ1-2; D is unresolved. V shed 7 bases and J shed 2 bases, with 14 bases lying between them. The germline gives CDR1 LNHDA, CDR2 SQIVND (reference sequence). The CDR3 sequence is 14 residues long. Written as DNA, the CDR3 is TGTGCCAGTACCCTGGGCTCCAGGAACTATGGCTACACCTTC. Translating it yields CASTLGSRNYGYTF.

V usage is TRBV7-9 and J usage is TRBJ1-6; weak D call: TRBD1 (6 bases). The CDR3 covers 13 residues. Germline CDR1 and CDR2: SEHNR and FQNEAQ (reference sequence). Trimming stripped 4 bases from V and 12 bases from J, with 13 bases between. CDR3 DNA: TGTGCCAGCAGCTCCCTGACAGGTGAACCCCTCCACTTT. Translated: CASSSLTGEPLHF.

This clonotype was counted at least ten times. The rearrangement uses TRBV19 and TRBJ1-5; 7 bases line up with TRBD1. Per the germline V gene, CDR1 is LNHDA and CDR2 is SQIVND (reference sequence). The V gene end was trimmed by 5 bases and the J gene end by 2 bases; junction bases not matched to a gene: 6. The CDR3 runs 15 residues. CDR3 in amino acids: CASSVGTEGNQPQHF. The CDR3, as DNA: TGTGCCAGTAGTGTCGGGACAGAGGGCAATCAGCCCCAGCATTTT.

This clonotype was picked up many times. This chain joins TRBV29-1 and TRBJ1-2; possibly TRBD1 for D (6 bases). This CDR3 region has 13 residues. Trimming removed 7 bases at V and 4 bases at J, with 16 bases between. CDR1 and CDR2 (germline): SQVTM, ANQGSEA. DNA of the CDR3: TGCAGCGCCTCCCGGACAGTCGCCTATGGCTACACCTTC. This translates into CSASRTVAYGYTF.

This chain connects TRBV20-1 to TRBJ1-1, with D uncertain. The germline V and J ends were trimmed by 4 bases and 0 bases, with 6 bases remaining between them. The CDR3 has 12 residues. The V gene's germline CDR1 is DFQATT and CDR2 SNEGSKA (reference sequence). The CDR3 region is CSATTMNTEAFF. The CDR3 DNA follows: TGCAGTGCTACTACCATGAACACTGAAGCTTTCTTT.

The chain uses TRBV11-2 and TRBJ2-2; no clear D. This CDR3 comprises 15 residues. Trimming pared 1 base from V and 8 bases from J, leaving 14 bases between. CDR1 is SGHAT and CDR2 is FQNNGV in the germline V gene. The CDR3 bases are TGTGCCAGCAGCTTAGTGGTAGTATCGATAGGGGAGCTGTTTTTT. Translation: CASSLVVVSIGELFF.

This clonotype was found many times. This chain links TRBV4-2 with TRBJ2-4; 11 bases line up with TRBD2. Trimming cost V 4 bases and J 0 bases; bases outside gene matches: 5. CDR3 length: 17 amino acids. The V gene's germline CDR1 is LGHNA and CDR2 YNFKEQ. The CDR3: CASSLLAGELAKNIQYF. CDR3 DNA sequence: TGTGCCAGCAGCCTACTAGCGGGAGAGCTAGCCAAAAACATTCAGTACTTC.

The rearrangement joins TRBV27 to TRBJ2-2; a possible D gene is TRBD1 (5 bases). There are 15 residues in the CDR3. V was clipped by 5 bases and J by 2 bases, with 12 bases between them. From germline, CDR1 is MNHEY and CDR2 SMNVEV (reference sequence). This CDR3 is CASSPRASNTGELFF. As DNA, the CDR3 is TGTGCCAGCAGTCCCAGGGCATCCAACACCGGGGAGCTGTTTTTT.

This clonotype was seen ten or more times. This chain joins TRBV27 and TRBJ1-5, with a tentative D call TRBD1 (5 bases). CDR1 is MNHEY, CDR2 SMNVEV, per germline (reference sequence). Trimming took 2 bases from V and 1 from J, leaving 9 bases between them. The CDR3 length is 15 residues. Written as DNA, the CDR3 is TGTGCCAGCAGTTTAGTCGCAGGGAGCAATCAGCCCCAGCATTTT. Translating gives CASSLVAGSNQPQHF.

The rearrangement links TRBV15 to TRBJ1-6, with D unresolved. CDR1 and CDR2 from the germline V gene are LNHNV and YYDKDF (reference sequence). V dropped 4 bases and J dropped 0 bases, with 10 bases sitting between them. There are 16 residues in the CDR3. The CDR3 nucleotides read TGTGCCACCAGCACCGGACCGTCCTCCTATAATTCACCCCTCCACTTT. Translation: CATSTGPSSYNSPLHF.

The genes are TRBV6-5 and TRBJ2-7, with 7 bases that match TRBD1. V was clipped by 4 bases and J by 6 bases; unmatched bases: 18. This CDR3 has 17 residues. Germline V CDR1 and CDR2: MNHEY, SVGAGI. CDR3 sequence: CASSSTPRDRLPTEQYF. The DNA for the CDR3 is TGTGCCAGCAGTTCGACCCCTAGGGACAGATTGCCTACCGAGCAGTACTTC.

This rearrangement joins TRBV6-4 to TRBJ2-7; weak D call: TRBD1 (5 bases). The CDR3 runs to 14 residues. V lost 3 bases and J lost 4, with 13 bases in between. In germline, CDR1 is MRHNA, CDR2 SNTAGT. This chain's CDR3 is CASSDFRAGYEQYF. Here the CDR3 DNA reads TGTGCCAGCAGTGATTTCAGGGCCGGTTACGAGCAGTACTTC.

At least ten counts were recorded for this clonotype. The chain links TRBV15 to TRBJ1-5; tentatively, D is TRBD1 (5 bases). V was shortened by 5 bases and J by 6 bases, with 17 bases between the two germline ends. The CDR3 is made up of 15 amino acids. Germline V gives CDR1 LNHNV, CDR2 YYDKDF (reference sequence). The CDR3 here is CATSGGSRGGQPQHF. The DNA of the CDR3 is TGTGCCACCAGCGGGGGGAGCCGGGGTGGTCAGCCCCAGCATTTT.